The 15 T cell receptor beta chains presented below share a single source sample, sequenced in a study of radiation and T cells in renal cell carcinoma. Measured with immunoSEQ multiplex PCR; TCRdb has only the in-frame clones, and not every one. Of some 120,000 clones listed, 81% are singletons. Regarding time point: blood 2 weeks post-SBRT. Treatment specified: 15 Gy SBRT to primary tumor, nephrectomy 4 weeks later. The sample was blood, taken from a patient whose treatment included radiotherapy and nephrectomy. These receptors were obtained from a woman aged 60-75 years with renal cell carcinoma.

The chain links TRBV18 to TRBJ1-1; 10 nucleotides line up with TRBD1. The J segment lost 4 bases and the V segment lost 3 bases, leaving 8 bases of the junction unmatched. CDR3 length: 16 amino acids. Germline V gene data show CDR1 as KGHSH and CDR2 as LQKENI. CDR3 bases: TGTGCCAGCTCACCGAAGTCCGGGACAGGGGTCACTGAAGCTTTCTTT. Translating gives CASSPKSGTGVTEAFF.

This chain uses TRBV4-2 with TRBJ2-1; 14 bases are shared with TRBD2. Germline values: CDR1 LGHNA, CDR2 YNFKEQ. J was trimmed by 3 bases and V by 3 bases; bases with no gene match: 7. The CDR3 is made up of 18 amino acids. The CDR3 nucleotides are TGTGCCAGCAGCCAGACTAGCGGGGGGGCAGAGATCTACAATGAGCAGTTCTTC. It yields the protein CASSQTSGGAEIYNEQFF.

The V gene is TRBV19, the J gene TRBJ2-5, with 8 bases that match TRBD1. Germline assignment: CDR1 LNHDA and CDR2 SQIVND (reference sequence). CDR3 length: 14 amino acids. The J segment lost 5 bases and the V segment lost 4 bases, leaving 6 bases of the junction unmatched. CDR3 coding DNA: TGTGCCAGTAGTAACCAGGGGGCGCGGGAGACCCAGTACTTC. Its protein is CASSNQGARETQYF.

V usage is TRBV7-8 and J usage is TRBJ2-5; no reliable D call. Per germline, CDR1 SGHVS and CDR2 FQNEAQ. CDR3 length equals 14 residues. Between the trimmed V and J ends, which lost 1 base and 7 bases, there was a span of 13 bases. The CDR3 spells CASSLEAVRGTQYF. Written as DNA, the CDR3 is TGTGCCAGCAGCTTAGAGGCGGTCCGAGGGACCCAGTACTTC.

V gene TRBV4-3 combines with J gene TRBJ2-7, with D possibly being TRBD2 (7 bases). V was shortened by 3 bases and J by 4 bases, with 16 bases between the two germline ends. This CDR3 has 15 residues. Per the germline V gene, CDR1 is LGHNA and CDR2 is YSLEER. CDR3 sequence reads: CASSQEGGEWYEQYF. In DNA form, the CDR3 reads TGCGCCAGCAGCCAGGAGGGGGGGGAGTGGTACGAGCAGTACTTC.

V usage is TRBV13 and J usage is TRBJ1-1; D gene ambiguous. The CDR3 has 11 amino acids. V dropped 1 base and J dropped 7 bases, with 4 bases sitting between them. CDR1 and CDR2 (germline): PRHDT, FYEKMQ (reference sequence). The CDR3 nucleotides read TGTGCCAGCAGCTTAGTTCGTGAAGCTTTCTTT. Its protein is CASSLVREAFF.

This chain uses TRBV7-2 with TRBJ2-7; TRBD1 or TRBD2 may be the D gene (5 bases each). CDR3 length: 14 residues. Trimming cost V 4 bases and J 3 bases, with 13 bases left between them. The germline gives CDR1 SGHTA, CDR2 FQGNSA. The CDR3 is CASSSPGPGYEQYF. The CDR3 DNA reads as TGTGCCAGCAGCTCGCCGGGACCGGGCTACGAGCAGTACTTC.

The J gene is TRBJ1-1, the V gene TRBV19, with D possibly being TRBD1 (5 bases). The CDR3 runs 13 residues. V was clipped by 5 bases and J by 1 base, with 8 bases between them. Looked up from germline, CDR1 is LNHDA and CDR2 is SQIVND (reference sequence). The CDR3 spells CASSRQSNTEAFF. The CDR3 region has the DNA TGTGCCAGTAGTCGACAGTCGAACACTGAAGCTTTCTTT.

CDR3 amino acids: CASSVGEGANSPLHF. As DNA, the CDR3 is TGTGCCAGCAGCGTAGGTGAGGGGGCTAATTCACCCCTCCACTTT. V and J are TRBV9 and TRBJ1-6; the match to TRBD1 covers 7 bases. The CDR3 is 15 residues long. CDR1 SGDLS and CDR2 YYNGEE come from the germline V gene. Losses at the gene ends were 0 bases for V and 6 bases for J; bases not matched to a gene: 3.

This clone was observed a few times. V gene TRBV19 combines with J gene TRBJ2-1, with TRBD1 identical over 10 bases. V was pared by 5 bases and J by 5 bases, with 9 bases of the junction left unmatched. In germline, CDR1 is LNHDA, CDR2 SQIVND (reference sequence). CDR3 size: 16 residues. The CDR3 spells CASSPQDRGYHNEQFF. CDR3 DNA sequence: TGTGCCAGTAGTCCCCAGGACAGGGGGTATCACAATGAGCAGTTCTTC.

The chain employs TRBV20-1 and TRBJ1-4; D unresolved. V gave up 8 bases and J gave up 8 bases, with 12 bases separating them. CDR1 is DFQATT and CDR2 is SNEGSKA in the germline V gene (reference sequence). The CDR3 is 11 amino acids. In DNA form, the CDR3 reads TGCAGTCGACACGAGGTGGAAAAACTGTTTTTT. Translation gives CSRHEVEKLFF.

This chain connects TRBV9 to TRBJ2-3; 8 positions agree with TRBD2. This CDR3 spans 16 amino acids. The trim removed 3 bases at V and 0 bases at J, leaving 6 bases unmatched. Germline CDR1 and CDR2: SGDLS and YYNGEE. DNA of the CDR3: TGTGCCAGCAGCGGCCCGAGCGGGGGTAGCACAGATACGCAGTATTTT. It is translated as CASSGPSGGSTDTQYF.

The rearrangement uses TRBV7-3 and TRBJ2-3; 8 positions agree with TRBD1. Looked up from germline, CDR1 is SGHTA and CDR2 is FQGTGA. CDR3 size: 15 residues. Trimming cost V 2 bases and J 6 bases; bases outside gene matches: 7. In DNA form, the CDR3 reads TGTGCCAGCAGCTTATCTGGGACAGGTGGGGATACGCAGTATTTT. Its translation: CASSLSGTGGDTQYF.

This clone was picked up a small number of times. The gene calls are TRBV19 and TRBJ1-2; D ambiguous. The germline V gene encodes CDR1 LNHDA and CDR2 SQIVND (reference sequence). V was cut by 5 bases and J by 4 bases, with 14 bases left in between. CDR3 length equals 14 residues. The DNA for the CDR3 is TGTGCCAGTAGTCCCGACGGAGGACCCTATGGCTACACCTTC. Its protein product is CASSPDGGPYGYTF. Using reference TRBV19 and TRBJ1-2 for the parts outside the CDR3, the full variable domain is DGGITQSPKYLFRKEGQNVTLSCEQNLNHDAMYWYRQDPGQGLRLIYYSQIVNDFQKGDIAEGYSVSREKKESFPLTVTSAQKNPTAFYLCASSPDGGPYGYTFGSGTRLTVV.

The rearrangement joins TRBV11-2 to TRBJ2-2; possibly TRBD1 or TRBD2 for D (5 bases each). Germline V gene lookup returns CDR1 SGHAT and CDR2 FQNNGV. The CDR3 is made up of 17 amino acids. The ends were cut back, 0 bases at V and 4 bases at J, with 15 bases in the middle. The CDR3 DNA reads as TGTGCCAGCAGCTTAGATTGGGGGACGCGACGCACCGGGGAGCTGTTTTTT. Translated, it gives CASSLDWGTRRTGELFF. Looking up the rest from reference TRBV11-2 and TRBJ2-2 gives the full variable domain: EAGVAQSPRYKIIEKRQSVAFWCNPISGHATLYWYQQILGQGPKLLIQFQNNGVVDDSQLPKDRFSAERLKGVDSTLKIQPAKLEDSAVYLCASSLDWGTRRTGELFFGEGSRLTVL.